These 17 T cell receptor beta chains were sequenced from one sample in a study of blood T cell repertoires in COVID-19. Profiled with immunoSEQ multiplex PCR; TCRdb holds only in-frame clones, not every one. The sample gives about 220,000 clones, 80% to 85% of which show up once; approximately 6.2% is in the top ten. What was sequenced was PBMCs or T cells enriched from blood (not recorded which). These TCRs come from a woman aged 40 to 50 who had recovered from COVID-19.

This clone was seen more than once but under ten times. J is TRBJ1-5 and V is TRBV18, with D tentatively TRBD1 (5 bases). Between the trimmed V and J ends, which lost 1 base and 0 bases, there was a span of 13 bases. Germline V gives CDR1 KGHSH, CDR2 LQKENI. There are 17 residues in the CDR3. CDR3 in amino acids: CASSPQGPSYSNQPQHF. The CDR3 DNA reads TGTGCCAGCTCACCACAGGGGCCCAGCTATAGCAATCAGCCCCAGCATTTT.

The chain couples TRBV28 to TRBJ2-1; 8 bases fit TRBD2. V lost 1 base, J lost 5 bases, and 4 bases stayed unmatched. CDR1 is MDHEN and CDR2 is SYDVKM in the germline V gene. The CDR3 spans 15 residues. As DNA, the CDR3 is TGTGCCAGCAGTTTATCGGGAGGGCCCAACAATGAGCAGTTCTTC. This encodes CASSLSGGPNNEQFF. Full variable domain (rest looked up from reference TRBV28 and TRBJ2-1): DVKVTQSSRYLVKRTGEKVFLECVQDMDHENMFWYRQDPGLGLRLIYFSYDVKMKEKGDIPEGYSVSREKKERFSLILESASTNQTSMYLCASSLSGGPNNEQFFGPGTRLTVL.

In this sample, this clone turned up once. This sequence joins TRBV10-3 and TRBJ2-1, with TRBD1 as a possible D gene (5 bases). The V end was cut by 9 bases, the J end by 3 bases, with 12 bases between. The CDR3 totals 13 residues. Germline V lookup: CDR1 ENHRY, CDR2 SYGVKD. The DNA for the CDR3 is TGTGCCATAGCCCTGACAGTCTACAATGAGCAGTTCTTC. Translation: CAIALTVYNEQFF.

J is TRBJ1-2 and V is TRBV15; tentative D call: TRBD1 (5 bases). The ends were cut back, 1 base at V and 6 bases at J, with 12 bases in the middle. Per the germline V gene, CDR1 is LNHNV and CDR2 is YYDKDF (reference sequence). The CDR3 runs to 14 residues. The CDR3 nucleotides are TGTGCCACCAGCAGAGTGGGCAGGGTGGATGGCTACACCTTC. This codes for CATSRVGRVDGYTF.

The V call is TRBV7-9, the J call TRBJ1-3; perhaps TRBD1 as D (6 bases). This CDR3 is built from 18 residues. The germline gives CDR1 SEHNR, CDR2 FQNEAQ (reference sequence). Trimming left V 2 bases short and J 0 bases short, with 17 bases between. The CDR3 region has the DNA TGTGCCAGCAGCTTACCTCCTGGGGGGGGGCTCTCTGGAAACACCATATATTTT. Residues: CASSLPPGGGLSGNTIYF.

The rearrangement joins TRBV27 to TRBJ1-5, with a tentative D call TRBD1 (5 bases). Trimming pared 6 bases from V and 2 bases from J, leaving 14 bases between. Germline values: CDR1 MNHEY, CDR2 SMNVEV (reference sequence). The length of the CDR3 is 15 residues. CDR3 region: CASRTQVHGNQPQHF. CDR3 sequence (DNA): TGTGCCAGCAGGACACAGGTCCATGGCAATCAGCCCCAGCATTTT.

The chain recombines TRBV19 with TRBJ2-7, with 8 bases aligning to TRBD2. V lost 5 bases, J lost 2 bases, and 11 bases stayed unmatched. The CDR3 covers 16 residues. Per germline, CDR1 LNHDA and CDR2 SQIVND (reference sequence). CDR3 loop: CASSPAQAGVPYEQYF. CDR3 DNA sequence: TGTGCCAGTAGTCCCGCCCAAGCGGGGGTCCCCTACGAGCAGTACTTC.

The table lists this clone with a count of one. In DNA form, the CDR3 reads TGTGCCAGTAGTAAGACTAGCGGGGGGGACAATGAGCAGTTCTTC. Translated: CASSKTSGGDNEQFF. J is TRBJ2-1 and V is TRBV19; 14 bases map to TRBD2. Germline lookup yields CDR1 LNHDA and CDR2 SQIVND (reference sequence). Trimming removed 4 bases from V and 5 bases from J; junction bases left unmatched: 1. The CDR3 has 15 amino acids.

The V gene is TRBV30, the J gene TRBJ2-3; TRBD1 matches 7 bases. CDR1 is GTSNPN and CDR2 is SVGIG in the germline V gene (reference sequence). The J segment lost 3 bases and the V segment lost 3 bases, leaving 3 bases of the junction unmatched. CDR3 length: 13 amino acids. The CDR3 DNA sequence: TGTGCCTGGAGGACAGGGATAACAGATACGCAGTATTTT. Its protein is CAWRTGITDTQYF.

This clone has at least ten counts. The CDR3 coding sequence is TGTGCCAGCAGCTTGGAGGGCGGCAGCTCCTACAATGAGCAGTTCTTC. Protein: CASSLEGGSSYNEQFF. V is TRBV13 and J is TRBJ2-1, with a weak D call TRBD2 (6 bases). Germline V gene data show CDR1 as PRHDT and CDR2 as FYEKMQ (reference sequence). Between the trimmed V and J ends, which lost 3 bases and 0 bases, there was a span of 12 bases. The CDR3 sequence is 16 residues long.

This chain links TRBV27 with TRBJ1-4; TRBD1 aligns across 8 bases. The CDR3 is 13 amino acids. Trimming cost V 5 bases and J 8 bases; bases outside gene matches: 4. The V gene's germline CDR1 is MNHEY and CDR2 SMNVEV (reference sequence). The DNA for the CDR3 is TGTGCCAGCAGTAGCAGGGGGCGGGAAAAACTGTTTTTT. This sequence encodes CASSSRGREKLFF.

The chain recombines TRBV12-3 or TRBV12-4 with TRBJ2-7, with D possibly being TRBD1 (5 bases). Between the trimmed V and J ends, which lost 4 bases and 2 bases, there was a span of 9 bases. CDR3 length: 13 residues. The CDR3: CASSWGRTYEQYF. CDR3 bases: TGTGCCAGCAGTTGGGGCCGCACCTACGAGCAGTACTTC.

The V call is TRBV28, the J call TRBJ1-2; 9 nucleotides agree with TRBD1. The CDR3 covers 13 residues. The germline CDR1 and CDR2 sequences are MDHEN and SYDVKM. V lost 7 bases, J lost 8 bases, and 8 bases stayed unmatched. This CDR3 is CASILRTGEGYTF. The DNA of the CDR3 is TGTGCCAGCATATTGAGGACAGGGGAAGGCTACACCTTC.

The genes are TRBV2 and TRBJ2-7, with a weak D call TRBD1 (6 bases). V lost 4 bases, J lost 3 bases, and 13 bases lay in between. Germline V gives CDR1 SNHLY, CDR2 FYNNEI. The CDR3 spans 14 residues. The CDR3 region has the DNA TGTGCCAGCAGTGGCCTCGGGACACGCTACGAGCAGTACTTC. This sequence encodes CASSGLGTRYEQYF.

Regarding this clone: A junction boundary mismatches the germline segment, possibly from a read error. CDR3 DNA sequence: TGTGCCAGCAGACAGGCCTACAATTCACCCCTCCACTTT. It translates to CASRQAYNSPLHF. The genes are TRBV6-5 and TRBJ1-6; maybe TRBD1 (5 bases). Germline CDR1 and CDR2: MNHEY and SVGAGI. This CDR3 is 13 amino acids long.

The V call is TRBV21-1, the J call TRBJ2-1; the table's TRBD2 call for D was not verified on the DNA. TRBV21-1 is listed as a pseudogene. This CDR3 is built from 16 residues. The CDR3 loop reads CASSKEVERLAGIGFF. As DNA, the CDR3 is TGTGCCAGCAGCAAAGAAGTGGAGCGGCTAGCGGGGATCGGGTTCTTC.

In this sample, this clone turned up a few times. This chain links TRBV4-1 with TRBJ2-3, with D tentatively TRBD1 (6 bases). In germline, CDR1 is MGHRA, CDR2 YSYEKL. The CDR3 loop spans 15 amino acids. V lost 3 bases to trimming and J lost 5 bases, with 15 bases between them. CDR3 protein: CASSQKGGKGDTQYF. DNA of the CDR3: TGCGCCAGCAGCCAGAAAGGGGGAAAGGGAGATACGCAGTATTTT.